The 31 T cell receptor beta chains below come from one sample, sequenced in a study of monozygotic twins with inflammatory bowel disease. Reprocessing the 5' RACE reads, TCRdb reports a single entry for every CDR3 protein and omits DNA. Listed are some 300,000 distinct CDR3 sequences; approximately 5.4% falls within the top ten. Sequenced input: blood. The receptors come from a human donor with ulcerative colitis or Crohn's disease, or a healthy co-twin of an affected twin (not recorded which).

The V call is TRBV7-2, the J call TRBJ2-2; no DNA is available, so the TRBD1 call from TCRdb remains unchecked. Germline assignment: CDR1 SGHTA and CDR2 FQGNSA. The CDR3 consists of 13 residues. The CDR3 reads CASSLGSGVELFF.

The V call is TRBV7-9, the J call TRBJ2-3. The V gene's germline CDR1 is SEHNR and CDR2 FQNEAQ (reference sequence). This CDR3 is built from 15 residues. The chain's CDR3 is CASRSLFLATDTQYF.

This rearrangement joins TRBV5-6 to TRBJ2-1. This CDR3 has 13 residues. Germline values: CDR1 SGHDT, CDR2 YYEEEE. CDR3 in amino acids: CASSLLVYNEQFF. Full variable domain (outside the CDR3, taken from reference TRBV5-6 and TRBJ2-1): DAGVTQSPTHLIKTRGQQVTLRCSPKSGHDTVSWYQQALGQGPQFIFQYYEEEERQRGNFPDRFSGHQFPNYSSELNVNALLLGDSALYLCASSLLVYNEQFFGPGTRLTVL.

The V and J genes are TRBV28 and TRBJ2-7; TCRdb's D call of TRBD1 is untestable without DNA. The CDR3 is 11 amino acids. Germline CDR1 is MDHEN and CDR2 is SYDVKM. CDR3 in amino acids: CASSLGTEQYF.

This chain links TRBV12-3 or TRBV12-4 with TRBJ1-1. The CDR3 extends over 12 amino acids. This CDR3 is CASSFELTEAFF.

The chain has TRBV4-3 and TRBJ2-6; TCRdb's D gene call, TRBD1, goes unchecked for lack of DNA. Germline-derived CDR1 and CDR2 are LGHNA and YSLEER. The CDR3 sequence is 16 residues long. The CDR3 protein is CASSQDPAPGANVLTF.

The chain uses TRBV19 and TRBJ1-5; with no DNA, the TCRdb D assignment of TRBD1 cannot be verified. CDR1 and CDR2 from the germline V gene are LNHDA and SQIVND (reference sequence). The CDR3 is made up of 15 amino acids. This chain's CDR3 is CASSIVAGGNQPQHF.

The chain uses TRBV18 and TRBJ1-2; TCRdb proposes TRBD1, but this gene call is untestable without DNA. Per the germline V gene, CDR1 is KGHSH and CDR2 is LQKENI. The CDR3 sequence is 15 residues long. The CDR3: CASSPFDRGNDGYTF.

The chain couples TRBV5-5 to TRBJ1-5; TCRdb names TRBD1, which stays unverified in the absence of DNA. The germline CDR1 and CDR2 sequences are SGHKS and YYEKEE (reference sequence). The CDR3 has 15 amino acids. CDR3 sequence: CASSLGQFSNQPQHF.

The chain carries TRBV5-5 and TRBJ2-6; with no DNA, the TCRdb D assignment of TRBD1 cannot be verified. In germline, CDR1 is SGHKS, CDR2 YYEKEE (reference sequence). The CDR3 spans 16 residues. The CDR3 here is CASSLSGAGGANVLTF. Combining the CDR3 with reference TRBV5-5 and TRBJ2-6 gives the whole variable domain DAGVTQSPTHLIKTRGQQVTLRCSPISGHKSVSWYQQVLGQGPQFIFQYYEKEERGRGNFPDRFSARQFPNYSSELNVNALLLGDSALYLCASSLSGAGGANVLTFGAGSRLTVL.

This sequence joins TRBV9 and TRBJ1-1; checking the TCRdb D call of TRBD1 is not possible without DNA. CDR1 is SGDLS, CDR2 YYNGEE, per germline. CDR3 length: 13 amino acids. The CDR3 here is CASSVDGGGEAFF.

The V gene is TRBV6-2 or TRBV6-3, the J gene TRBJ1-2; TCRdb outputs TRBD1, but without DNA this stays unchecked. The CDR3 has 15 amino acids. Germline V gene lookup returns CDR1 MNHEY and CDR2 SVGEGT. CDR3 residues: CASSYRTGARYGYTF.

The chain employs TRBV11-2 and TRBJ2-7; TCRdb's D gene call, TRBD1, goes unchecked for lack of DNA. There are 18 residues in the CDR3. CDR1 and CDR2 from the germline V gene are SGHAT and FQNNGV. The CDR3 loop is CASSPAPYRDRGPHEQYF.

CDR3 sequence reads: CASSSHLAGVGNEQFF. The chain is built from TRBV7-8 and TRBJ2-1; TCRdb reports TRBD2, a call that lacks DNA to check it against. The CDR3 is made up of 16 amino acids. In germline, CDR1 is SGHVS, CDR2 FQNEAQ.

This chain uses TRBV7-9 with TRBJ2-6. Germline CDR1 SEHNR, CDR2 FQNEAQ (reference sequence). The CDR3 spans 14 residues. The CDR3: CASSLLTGANVLTF.

The chain links TRBV7-2 to TRBJ1-4; TCRdb selects TRBD1, and the lack of DNA leaves this call unchecked. The germline CDR1 and CDR2 sequences are SGHTA and FQGNSA. This CDR3 contains 15 residues. This CDR3 reads CASSIPRGGSEKLFF.

This rearrangement joins TRBV12-3 or TRBV12-4 to TRBJ2-1; TCRdb names TRBD1, which stays unverified in the absence of DNA. The CDR3 has 15 residues. CDR3 residues: CASSLGDREFDEQFF.

The genes are TRBV20-1 and TRBJ2-2; TCRdb proposes TRBD2, but this gene call is untestable without DNA. Germline V gives CDR1 DFQATT, CDR2 SNEGSKA (reference sequence). The CDR3 extends over 17 amino acids. CDR3 protein: CSARDGLSRLNTGELFF.

This sequence joins TRBV28 and TRBJ2-7; without DNA, the TCRdb call of TRBD1 cannot be checked. Germline CDR1 reads MDHEN; CDR2 reads SYDVKM. There are 16 residues in the CDR3. The CDR3 here is CASSYEQGTVTYEQYF.

CDR3 in amino acids: CASSLAGTGLSEQYF. The chain carries TRBV5-4 and TRBJ2-7; TCRdb returns TRBD1, unconfirmable since there is no DNA. Germline values: CDR1 SGHNT, CDR2 YYREEE (reference sequence). CDR3 length equals 15 residues.

This rearrangement joins TRBV19 to TRBJ1-5. The CDR3 totals 14 residues. CDR1 is LNHDA, CDR2 SQIVND, per germline (reference sequence). The chain's CDR3 is CASSTKAGNQPQHF.

V usage is TRBV7-6 and J usage is TRBJ2-2; the TCRdb D gene call, TRBD2, has no DNA to confirm it. CDR1 is SGHVS, CDR2 FNYEAQ, per germline. The CDR3 extends over 15 amino acids. The CDR3 here is CASSPNTRNTGELFF. The whole variable domain, remainder taken from reference TRBV7-6 and TRBJ2-2, is GAGVSQSPRYKVTKRGQDVALRCDPISGHVSLYWYRQALGQGPEFLTYFNYEAQQDKSGLPNDRFSAERPEGSISTLTIQRTEQRDSAMYRCASSPNTRNTGELFFGEGSRLTVL.

The V gene is TRBV24-1, the J gene TRBJ2-3; TCRdb gives TRBD2 as the D gene, but with no DNA this cannot be confirmed. Germline V gene sequence: CDR1 KGHDR, CDR2 SFDVKD. This CDR3 has 16 amino acids. This chain's CDR3 is CATSISAGVRTDTQYF.

This chain connects TRBV28 to TRBJ1-1. The length of the CDR3 is 14 residues. Germline assignment: CDR1 MDHEN and CDR2 SYDVKM. The chain's CDR3 is CASSLTRITIEAFF.

The chain couples TRBV19 to TRBJ2-7. Germline CDR1 and CDR2: LNHDA and SQIVND (reference sequence). The CDR3 is 13 amino acids. The CDR3 sequence is CASSMMFRNEQYF.

The rearrangement links TRBV3-1 to TRBJ1-1. The CDR3 has 11 amino acids. The V gene's germline CDR1 is LGHDT and CDR2 YNNKEL (reference sequence). This CDR3 is CASTRGTEAFF. Combining the CDR3 with reference TRBV3-1 and TRBJ1-1 gives the whole variable domain DTAVSQTPKYLVTQMGNDKSIKCEQNLGHDTMYWYKQDSKKFLKIMFSYNNKELIINETVPNRFSPKSPDKAHLNLHINSLELGDSAVYFCASTRGTEAFFGQGTRLTVV.

The rearrangement uses TRBV7-2 and TRBJ2-2; TCRdb's D call of TRBD1 is untestable without DNA. CDR3 length: 15 residues. Germline assignment: CDR1 SGHTA and CDR2 FQGNSA. CDR3 loop: CASSFRQGATGELFF.

The chain links TRBV5-1 to TRBJ2-2; TCRdb selects TRBD1, and the lack of DNA leaves this call unchecked. The CDR3 runs 15 residues. Germline assignment: CDR1 SGHRS and CDR2 YFSETQ. The CDR3 reads CASSLETGGTGELFF.

The CDR3 loop is CSVEGKLMNTEAFF. The chain combines TRBV29-1 with TRBJ1-1. This CDR3 is built from 14 residues. Germline lookup yields CDR1 SQVTM and CDR2 ANQGSEA.

The chain joins TRBV19 to TRBJ2-7; the D gene TCRdb calls, TRBD1, cannot be checked with no DNA. The CDR3 sequence is 15 residues long. Germline V lookup: CDR1 LNHDA, CDR2 SQIVND (reference sequence). The CDR3 loop reads CASSYAGKGTREQYF.

The CDR3 sequence: CASRPGQQNEKLFF. This sequence joins TRBV7-9 and TRBJ1-4; lacking DNA, the TRBD1 call made by TCRdb goes unchecked. CDR3 length: 14 residues. CDR1 and CDR2 (germline): SEHNR, FQNEAQ (reference sequence).